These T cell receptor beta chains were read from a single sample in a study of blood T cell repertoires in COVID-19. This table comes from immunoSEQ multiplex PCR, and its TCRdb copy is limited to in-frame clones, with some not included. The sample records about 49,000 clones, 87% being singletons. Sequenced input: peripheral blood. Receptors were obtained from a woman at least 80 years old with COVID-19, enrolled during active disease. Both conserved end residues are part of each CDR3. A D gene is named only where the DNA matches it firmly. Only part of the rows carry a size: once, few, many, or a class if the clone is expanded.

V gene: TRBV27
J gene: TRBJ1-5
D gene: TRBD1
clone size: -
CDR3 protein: CASSAGGAGNQPQHF
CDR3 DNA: TGTGCCAGCAGTGCAGGGGGCGCGGGCAATCAGCCCCAGCATTTT

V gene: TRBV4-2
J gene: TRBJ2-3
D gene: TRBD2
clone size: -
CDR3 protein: CASTQGGRALDTQYF
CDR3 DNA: TGTGCCAGCACCCAAGGCGGGAGGGCCTTAGATACGCAGTATTTT

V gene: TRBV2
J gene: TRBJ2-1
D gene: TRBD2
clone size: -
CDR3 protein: CASSRTSGGVGEQFF
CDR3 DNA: TGTGCCAGCAGCCGGACTAGCGGGGGGGTTGGTGAGCAGTTCTTC

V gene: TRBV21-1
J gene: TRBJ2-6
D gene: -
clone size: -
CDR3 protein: CASSNSLGVCSGANVLTF
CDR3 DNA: TGTGCCAGCAGCAACTCCCTAGGGGTATGCTCTGGGGCCAACGTCCTGACTTTC

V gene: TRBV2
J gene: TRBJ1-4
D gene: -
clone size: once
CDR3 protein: CASSREGAVAELFF
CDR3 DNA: TGTGCCAGCAGCCGGGAGGGTGCGGTAGCGGAACTGTTTTTT

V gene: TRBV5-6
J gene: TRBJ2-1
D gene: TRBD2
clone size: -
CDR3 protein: CASSLGLLLAGGFEQFF
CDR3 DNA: TGTGCCAGCAGCTTAGGTCTTTTACTAGCGGGGGGGTTTGAGCAGTTCTTC

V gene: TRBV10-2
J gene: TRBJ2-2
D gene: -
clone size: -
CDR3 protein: CASSERRGQTINTGPNANTGELFF
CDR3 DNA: TGCGCCAGCAGTGAGAGGAGGGGACAGACTATTAACACCGGACCCAACGCGAACACCGGGGAGCTGTTTTTT

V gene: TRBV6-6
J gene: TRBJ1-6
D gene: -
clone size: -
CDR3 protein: CASSSGLRGNSPLHF
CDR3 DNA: TGTGCCAGCAGTTCCGGCCTCAGGGGAAATTCACCCCTCCACTTT

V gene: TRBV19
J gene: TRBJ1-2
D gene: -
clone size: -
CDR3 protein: CASSISVTGYTF
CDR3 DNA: TGTGCCAGTAGTATCAGCGTTACTGGCTACACCTTC

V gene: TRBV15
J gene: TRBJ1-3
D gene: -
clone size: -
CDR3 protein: CATSRDGFSGNTIYF
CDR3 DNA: TGTGCCACCAGCAGAGATGGCTTCTCTGGAAACACCATATATTTT

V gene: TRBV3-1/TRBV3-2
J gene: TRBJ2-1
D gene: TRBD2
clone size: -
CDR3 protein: CASSRTSGSREFF
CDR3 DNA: TGTGCCAGCAGTCGGACTAGCGGGAGTAGGGAGTTCTTC

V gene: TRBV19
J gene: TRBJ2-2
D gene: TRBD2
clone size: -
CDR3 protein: CASSKTTSGRVKAGELFF
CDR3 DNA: TGTGCCAGTAGTAAAACGACTAGCGGGAGGGTCAAGGCCGGGGAGCTGTTTTTT

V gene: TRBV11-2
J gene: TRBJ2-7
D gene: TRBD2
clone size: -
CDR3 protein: CASSTRLAGRDYEQYF
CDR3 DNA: TGTGCCAGCAGCACCCGGCTAGCGGGGCGTGATTACGAGCAGTACTTC

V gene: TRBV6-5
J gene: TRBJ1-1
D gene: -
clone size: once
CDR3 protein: CASSYQRTDYTEAFF
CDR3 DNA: TGTGCCAGCAGTTATCAAAGGACAGACTACACTGAAGCTTTCTTT

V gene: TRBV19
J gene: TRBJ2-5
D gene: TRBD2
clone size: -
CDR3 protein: CASSPSSRAGGETQYF
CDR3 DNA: TGTGCCAGTAGTCCCTCCTCCCGCGCGGGGGGAGAGACCCAGTACTTC

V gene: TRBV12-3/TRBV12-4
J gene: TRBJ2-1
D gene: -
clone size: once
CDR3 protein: CASRQRHVNEQFF
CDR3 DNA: TGTGCCAGCAGGCAGAGACACGTTAATGAGCAGTTCTTC

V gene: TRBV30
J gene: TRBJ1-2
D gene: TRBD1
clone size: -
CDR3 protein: CAWGRQGANYGYTF
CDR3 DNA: TGTGCCTGGGGGAGACAGGGTGCTAACTATGGCTACACCTTC

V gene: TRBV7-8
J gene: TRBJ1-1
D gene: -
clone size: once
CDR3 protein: CASSLPRGAGEAFF
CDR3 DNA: TGTGCCAGCAGCCTACCTCGGGGGGCAGGTGAAGCTTTCTTT

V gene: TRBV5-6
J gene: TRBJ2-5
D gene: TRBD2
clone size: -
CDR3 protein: CASSGTSGVGETQYF
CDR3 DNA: TGTGCCAGCAGCGGAACTAGCGGGGTTGGAGAGACCCAGTACTTC

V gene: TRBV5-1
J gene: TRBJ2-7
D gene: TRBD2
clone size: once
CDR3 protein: CASTPGPGGSYEQYF
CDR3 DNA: TGCGCCAGCACCCCAGGACCCGGGGGGTCCTACGAGCAGTACTTC

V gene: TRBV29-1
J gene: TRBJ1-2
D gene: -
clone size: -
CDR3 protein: CSVEELGANYGYTF
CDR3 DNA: TGCAGCGTTGAAGAGTTGGGGGCGAACTATGGCTACACCTTC

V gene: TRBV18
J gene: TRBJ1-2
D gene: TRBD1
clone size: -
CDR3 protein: CASSQWTGERWGYTF
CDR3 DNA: TGTGCCAGCTCACAATGGACAGGGGAACGGTGGGGCTACACCTTC

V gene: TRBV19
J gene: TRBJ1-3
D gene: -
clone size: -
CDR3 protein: CASSIEGAPGNTIYF
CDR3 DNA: TGTGCCAGTAGTATAGAGGGAGCTCCTGGAAACACCATATATTTT

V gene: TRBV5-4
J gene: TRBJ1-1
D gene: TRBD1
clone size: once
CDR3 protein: CASSLDRGTEAFF
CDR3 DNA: TGTGCCAGCAGTTTGGACAGGGGCACTGAAGCTTTCTTT

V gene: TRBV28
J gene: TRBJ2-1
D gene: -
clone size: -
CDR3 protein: CASTTRHEQFF
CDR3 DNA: TGTGCCAGCACTACCCGTCATGAGCAGTTCTTC

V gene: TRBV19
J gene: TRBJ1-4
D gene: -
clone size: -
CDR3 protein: CASSRQRNEKLFF
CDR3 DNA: TGTGCCAGTAGTAGACAGAGAAATGAAAAACTGTTTTTT

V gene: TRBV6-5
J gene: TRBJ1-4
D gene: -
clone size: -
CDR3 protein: CASSYSIQGNGKLFF
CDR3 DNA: TGTGCCAGCAGTTACTCGATTCAGGGTAATGGAAAACTGTTTTTT

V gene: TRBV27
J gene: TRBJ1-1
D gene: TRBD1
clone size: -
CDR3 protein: CASSFAGTGTDTEAFF
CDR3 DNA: TGTGCCAGCAGTTTTGCCGGGACAGGGACCGACACTGAAGCTTTCTTT

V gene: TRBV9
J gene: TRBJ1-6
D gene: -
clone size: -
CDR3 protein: CASSGGAGGSPLHF
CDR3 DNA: TGTGCCAGCAGCGGGGGAGCGGGTGGTTCACCCCTCCACTTT

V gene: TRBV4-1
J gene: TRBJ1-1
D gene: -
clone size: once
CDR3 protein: CASSQSRIMNTEAFF
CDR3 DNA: TGCGCCAGCAGCCAAAGTAGAATAATGAACACTGAAGCTTTCTTT

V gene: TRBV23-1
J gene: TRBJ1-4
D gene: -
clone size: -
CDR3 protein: CASSRVRKAGTREKLFF
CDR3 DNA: TGCGCCAGCAGTCGCGTAAGGAAGGCCGGAACTAGGGAAAAACTGTTTTTT

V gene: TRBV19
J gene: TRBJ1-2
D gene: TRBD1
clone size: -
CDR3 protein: CASSLGRPGQGANYGYTF
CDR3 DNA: TGTGCCAGTAGCTTAGGGAGACCGGGACAGGGCGCTAACTATGGCTACACCTTC

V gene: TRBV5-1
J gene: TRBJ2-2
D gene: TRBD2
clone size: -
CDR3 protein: CASSFLAGGPGELFF
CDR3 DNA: TGCGCCAGCAGCTTTTTAGCGGGGGGCCCCGGGGAGCTGTTTTTT

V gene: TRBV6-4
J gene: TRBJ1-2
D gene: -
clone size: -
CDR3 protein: CASSAEVANYGYTF
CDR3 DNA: TGTGCCAGCAGTGCCGAGGTAGCTAACTATGGCTACACCTTC

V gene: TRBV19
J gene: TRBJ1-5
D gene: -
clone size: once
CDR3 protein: CASSIGRGQPQHF
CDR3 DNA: TGTGCCAGTAGTATAGGCAGGGGCCAGCCCCAGCATTTT

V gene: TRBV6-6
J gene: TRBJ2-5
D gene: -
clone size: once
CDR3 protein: CASSYSEGQETQYF
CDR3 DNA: TGTGCCAGCAGTTATTCGGAGGGGCAAGAGACCCAGTACTTC

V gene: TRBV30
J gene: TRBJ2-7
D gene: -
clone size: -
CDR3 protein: CAWSVGGFGIEIYEQYF
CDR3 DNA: TGTGCCTGGAGTGTAGGAGGGTTTGGGATCGAGATCTACGAGCAGTACTTC

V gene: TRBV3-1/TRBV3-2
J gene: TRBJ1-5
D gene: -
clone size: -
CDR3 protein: CASSQHTGAQHF
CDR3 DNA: TGTGCCAGCAGCCAACACACAGGAGCCCAGCATTTT

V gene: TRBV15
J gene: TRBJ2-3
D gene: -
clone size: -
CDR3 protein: CATSRDLGGTQYF
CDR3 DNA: TGTGCCACCAGCAGAGATCTGGGGGGTACGCAGTATTTT

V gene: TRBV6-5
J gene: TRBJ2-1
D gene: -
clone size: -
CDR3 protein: CASSLSTAYNEQFF
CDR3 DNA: TGTGCCAGCAGTTTATCGACAGCCTACAATGAGCAGTTCTTC

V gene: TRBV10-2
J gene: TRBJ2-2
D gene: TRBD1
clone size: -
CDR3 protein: CASRGQGYGELFF
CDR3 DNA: TGCGCCAGCAGGGGACAGGGGTACGGGGAGCTGTTTTTT

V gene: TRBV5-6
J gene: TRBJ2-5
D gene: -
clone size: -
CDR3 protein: CASSSMETQYF
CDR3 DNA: TGTGCCAGCAGCTCCATGGAGACCCAGTACTTC

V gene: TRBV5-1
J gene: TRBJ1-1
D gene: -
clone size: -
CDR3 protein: CASSPTGTRMNTEAFF
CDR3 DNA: TGCGCCAGCAGCCCTACAGGGACCCGCATGAACACTGAAGCTTTCTTT

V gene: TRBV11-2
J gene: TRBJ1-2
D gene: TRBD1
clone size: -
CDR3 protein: CASSLAWTGRTSYGYTF
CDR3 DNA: TGTGCCAGCAGCTTAGCTTGGACAGGGAGGACGTCCTATGGCTACACCTTC

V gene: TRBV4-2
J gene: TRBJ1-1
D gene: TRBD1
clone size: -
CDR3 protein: CASSQTGGLTEAFF
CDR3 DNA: TGTGCCAGCAGCCAGACAGGGGGACTCACTGAAGCTTTCTTT

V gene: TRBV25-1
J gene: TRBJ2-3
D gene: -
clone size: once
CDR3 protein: CASSDTGGGTDTQYF
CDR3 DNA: TGTGCCAGCAGTGACACAGGGGGAGGGACAGATACGCAGTATTTT

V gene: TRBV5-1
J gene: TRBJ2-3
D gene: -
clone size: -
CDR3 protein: CASSFGRVGTDTQYF
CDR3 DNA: TGCGCCAGCAGCTTTGGGCGGGTGGGCACAGATACGCAGTATTTT

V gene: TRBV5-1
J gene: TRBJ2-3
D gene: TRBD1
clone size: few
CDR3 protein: CASSLGQGSDTQYF
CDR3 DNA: TGCGCCAGCAGCTTGGGACAGGGGTCAGATACGCAGTATTTT

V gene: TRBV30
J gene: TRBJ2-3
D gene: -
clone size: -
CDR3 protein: CAWKVMVGGHRDTQYF
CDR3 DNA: TGTGCCTGGAAGGTTATGGTCGGGGGGCATCGCGATACGCAGTATTTT

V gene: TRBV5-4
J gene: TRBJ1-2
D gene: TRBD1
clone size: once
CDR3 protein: CASSPGQGNYGYTF
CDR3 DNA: TGTGCCAGCAGCCCGGGACAGGGGAACTATGGCTACACCTTC